Below are 13 T cell receptor beta chains sequenced from a single sample in a study of siplizumab effects on memory and regulatory T cells (dated by TCRdb to between 2017 and 2020). Library preparation employed the immunoSEQ multiplex PCR assay. Entries here come from immuneACCESS through TCRdb and include only in-frame sequences with V and J called. Some clones fail to appear in such tables; in the studies checked, an unresolved V gene covers under half of the shortfall, and the cause of the remainder is unknown. The sample table shows 100,000 or so clones, and 93% are seen once. Of the sample, about 0.32% falls within the top ten clones. Sequencing was carried out using CD4+ T cells sorted from blood. The origin of the receptors is a human donor in good health.

The J gene is TRBJ2-3, the V gene TRBV19, with TRBD2 identical over 8 bases. Trimming removed 5 bases from V and 5 bases from J; junction bases left unmatched: 6. Germline V lookup: CDR1 LNHDA, CDR2 SQIVND (reference sequence). The CDR3 runs 14 residues. The CDR3 sequence: CASSVGGAGDTQYF. As DNA, the CDR3 is TGTGCCAGTAGTGTCGGGGGGGCGGGAGATACGCAGTATTTT.

The rearrangement links TRBV5-1 to TRBJ2-5; D is possibly TRBD2 (6 bases). V was clipped by 3 bases and J by 2 bases, with 8 bases between them. The CDR3 length is 13 residues. Germline V lookup: CDR1 SGHRS, CDR2 YFSETQ. The CDR3 here is CASSSSVQETQYF. In DNA, the CDR3 is TGCGCCAGCAGCTCTAGCGTTCAAGAGACCCAGTACTTC.

The rearrangement joins TRBV6-5 to TRBJ1-2; maybe TRBD1 (6 bases). The CDR3 runs 16 residues. CDR1 MNHEY and CDR2 SVGAGI come from the germline V gene. The V and J ends lost 4 bases and 0 bases respectively, with 15 bases between them. CDR3 protein: CASSSFRQVANYGYTF. The CDR3 DNA reads TGTGCCAGCAGTTCCTTCAGACAGGTTGCTAACTATGGCTACACCTTC.

The chain joins TRBV5-1 to TRBJ2-3; D ambiguous. Trimming took off 4 bases at V and 2 bases at J, with 14 bases between the two ends. The germline CDR1 and CDR2 sequences are SGHRS and YFSETQ. The length of the CDR3 is 15 residues. CDR3 coding DNA: TGCGCCAGCAGCCCCCCCACCCGGTTCACAGATACGCAGTATTTT. Its translation: CASSPPTRFTDTQYF.

The gene calls are TRBV6-6 and TRBJ2-4; D not certain. The CDR3 contains 13 residues. The germline CDR1 and CDR2 sequences are MNHNY and SVGAGI (reference sequence). The V gene lost 7 bases and the J gene lost 0 bases, with 7 bases spanning the gap. In DNA, the CDR3 is TGTGCCAGCAAGGATCTAGCCAAAAACATTCAGTACTTC. Its translation: CASKDLAKNIQYF.

CDR3 residues: CASSSIRGFVKTQYF. The CDR3 DNA reads as TGTGCCAGCAGCTCAATTAGGGGGTTCGTTAAGACCCAGTACTTC. The chain uses TRBV11-2 and TRBJ2-5; D may be TRBD1 (6 bases). CDR3 length: 15 residues. V was clipped by 4 bases and J by 6 bases, with 18 bases between them. Germline assignment: CDR1 SGHAT and CDR2 FQNNGV.

This clone has a single count. This chain joins TRBV5-4 and TRBJ1-1, with 8 bases matching TRBD1. Germline-derived CDR1 and CDR2 are SGHNT and YYREEE (reference sequence). Unmatched junction bases numbered 9, after V lost 4 bases and J lost 4 bases. The CDR3 sequence is 15 residues long. The CDR3 spells CASSLNSGGTTEAFF. The CDR3 DNA follows: TGTGCCAGCAGCCTCAACTCAGGGGGCACCACTGAAGCTTTCTTT.

Written as DNA, the CDR3 is TGCGCCAGCAGCCCACTCGGGGGGAGCAGCGGGCCCCAGCATTTT. Translation: CASSPLGGSSGPQHF. This rearrangement joins TRBV4-1 to TRBJ1-5; weak D call: TRBD1 (5 bases). V was clipped by 4 bases and J by 9 bases, with 19 bases between them. Per germline, CDR1 MGHRA and CDR2 YSYEKL. This CDR3 contains 15 residues.

The chain is built from TRBV18 and TRBJ2-7; D may be TRBD2 (5 bases). Germline CDR1 KGHSH, CDR2 LQKENI. Trimming pared 6 bases from V and 6 bases from J, leaving 15 bases between. The length of the CDR3 is 13 residues. The CDR3, as DNA: TGTGCCAGCTCTGCGGGTCCTGAGGGCGAGCAGTACTTC. It is translated as CASSAGPEGEQYF. The full variable domain, rest sourced from reference TRBV18 and TRBJ2-7, is NAGVMQNPRHLVRRRGQEARLRCSPMKGHSHVYWYRQLPEEGLKFMVYLQKENIIDESGMPKERFSAEFPKEGPSILRIQQVVRGDSAAYFCASSAGPEGEQYFGPGTRLTVT.

V gene TRBV7-3 combines with J gene TRBJ1-1; weak D call: TRBD1 (5 bases). The CDR3 loop spans 14 amino acids. Trimming took off 1 base at V and 3 bases at J, with 9 bases between the two ends. Germline CDR1 reads SGHTA; CDR2 reads FQGTGA. The CDR3 DNA sequence: TGTGCCAGCAGCTTAAGGGGAGGGGACACTGAAGCTTTCTTT. As protein: CASSLRGGDTEAFF.

V and J are TRBV5-4 and TRBJ2-1; 8 bases agree with TRBD2. The CDR3 is 16 residues long. Per germline, CDR1 SGHNT and CDR2 YYREEE (reference sequence). The trim removed 4 bases at V and 4 bases at J, leaving 10 bases unmatched. Written as DNA, the CDR3 is TGTGCCAGCAGCGCTCGGGGGGGGCCCATTTACAATGAGCAGTTCTTC. This codes for CASSARGGPIYNEQFF.

This clone was counted once. The genes are TRBV6-1 and TRBJ2-7; TRBD1 is a possible D gene (6 bases). This CDR3 has 14 residues. Trimming left V 7 bases short and J 2 bases short, with 15 bases between. The germline CDR1 and CDR2 sequences are MNHNS and SASEGT. Here the CDR3 reads CASNRPTGTYEQYF. As DNA, the CDR3 is TGTGCCAGCAACCGGCCGACAGGAACCTACGAGCAGTACTTC.

J is TRBJ2-1 and V is TRBV6-6, with a possible D match to TRBD2 (6 bases). Looked up from germline, CDR1 is MNHNY and CDR2 is SVGAGI (reference sequence). The CDR3 runs to 14 residues. The germline V and J ends were trimmed by 4 bases and 6 bases, with 13 bases remaining between them. CDR3 in amino acids: CASSLEGGSNEQFF. The DNA for the CDR3 is TGTGCCAGCAGTTTGGAGGGAGGATCCAATGAGCAGTTCTTC.